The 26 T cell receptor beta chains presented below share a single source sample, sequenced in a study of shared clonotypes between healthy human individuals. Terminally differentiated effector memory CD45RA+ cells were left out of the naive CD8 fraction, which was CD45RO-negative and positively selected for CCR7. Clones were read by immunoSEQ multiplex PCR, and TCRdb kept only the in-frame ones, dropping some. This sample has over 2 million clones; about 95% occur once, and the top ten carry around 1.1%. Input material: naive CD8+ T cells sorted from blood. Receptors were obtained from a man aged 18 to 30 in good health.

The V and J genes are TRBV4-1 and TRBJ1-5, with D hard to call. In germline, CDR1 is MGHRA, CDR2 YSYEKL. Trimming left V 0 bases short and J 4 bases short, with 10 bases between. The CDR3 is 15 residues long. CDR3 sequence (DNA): TGCGCCAGCAGCCAAGAAAGGCTCGCTAATCAGCCCCAGCATTTT. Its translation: CASSQERLANQPQHF.

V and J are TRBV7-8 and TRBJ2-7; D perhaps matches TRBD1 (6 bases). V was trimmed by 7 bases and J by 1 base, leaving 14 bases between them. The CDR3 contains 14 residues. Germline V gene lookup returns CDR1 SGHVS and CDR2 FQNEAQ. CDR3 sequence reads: CASTRRDTSYEQYF. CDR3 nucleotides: TGTGCCAGCACCCGCCGGGACACTTCCTACGAGCAGTACTTC.

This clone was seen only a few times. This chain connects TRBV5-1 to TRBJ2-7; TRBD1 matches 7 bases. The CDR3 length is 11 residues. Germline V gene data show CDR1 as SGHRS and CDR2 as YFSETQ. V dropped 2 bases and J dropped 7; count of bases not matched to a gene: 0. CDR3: CASSFRGEQYF. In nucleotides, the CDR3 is TGCGCCAGCAGCTTCAGGGGGGAGCAGTACTTC.

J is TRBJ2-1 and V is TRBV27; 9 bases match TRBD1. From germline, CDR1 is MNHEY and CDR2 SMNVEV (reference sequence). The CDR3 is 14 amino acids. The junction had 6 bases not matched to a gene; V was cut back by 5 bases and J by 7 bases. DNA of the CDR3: TGTGCCAGCAGTCTTACCGGGACAGGGAATGAGCAGTTCTTC. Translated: CASSLTGTGNEQFF.

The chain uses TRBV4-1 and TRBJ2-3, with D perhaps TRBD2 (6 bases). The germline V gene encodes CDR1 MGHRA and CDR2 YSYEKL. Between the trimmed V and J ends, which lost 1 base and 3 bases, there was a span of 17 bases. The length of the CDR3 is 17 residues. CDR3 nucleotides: TGCGCCAGCAGCCAAGGGCCTCCCGGGAGCGGGACAGATACGCAGTATTTT. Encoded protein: CASSQGPPGSGTDTQYF.

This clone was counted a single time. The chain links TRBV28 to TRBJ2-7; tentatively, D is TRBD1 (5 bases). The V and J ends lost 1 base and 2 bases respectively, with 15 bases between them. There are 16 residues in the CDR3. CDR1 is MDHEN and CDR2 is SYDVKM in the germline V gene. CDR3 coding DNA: TGTGCCAGCAGTTTATCCTGGGGCAGTTTGACCTACGAGCAGTACTTC. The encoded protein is CASSLSWGSLTYEQYF.

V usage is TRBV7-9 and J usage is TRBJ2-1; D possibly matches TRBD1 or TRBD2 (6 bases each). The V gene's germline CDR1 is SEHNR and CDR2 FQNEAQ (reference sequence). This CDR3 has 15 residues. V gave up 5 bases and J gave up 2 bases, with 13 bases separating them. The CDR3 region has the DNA TGTGCCAGCAGCGACCTGGGGGGCCCCTACAATGAGCAGTTCTTC. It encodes CASSDLGGPYNEQFF.

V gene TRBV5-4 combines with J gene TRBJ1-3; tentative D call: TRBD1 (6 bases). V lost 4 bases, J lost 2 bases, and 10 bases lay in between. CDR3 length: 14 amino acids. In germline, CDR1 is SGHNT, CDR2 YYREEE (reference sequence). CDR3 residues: CASSAWTAGNTIYF. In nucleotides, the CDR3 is TGTGCCAGCAGCGCCTGGACAGCTGGAAACACCATATATTTT. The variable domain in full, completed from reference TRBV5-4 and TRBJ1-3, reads ETGVTQSPTHLIKTRGQQVTLRCSSQSGHNTVSWYQQALGQGPQFIFQYYREEENGRGNFPPRFSGLQFPNYSSELNVNALELDDSALYLCASSAWTAGNTIYFGEGSWLTVV.

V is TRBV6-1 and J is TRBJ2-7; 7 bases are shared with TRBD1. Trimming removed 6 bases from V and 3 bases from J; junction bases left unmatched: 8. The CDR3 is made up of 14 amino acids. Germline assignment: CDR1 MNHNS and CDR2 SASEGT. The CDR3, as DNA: TGTGCCAGCAGGCCCCGGGACAGTAACTACGAGCAGTACTTC. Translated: CASRPRDSNYEQYF.

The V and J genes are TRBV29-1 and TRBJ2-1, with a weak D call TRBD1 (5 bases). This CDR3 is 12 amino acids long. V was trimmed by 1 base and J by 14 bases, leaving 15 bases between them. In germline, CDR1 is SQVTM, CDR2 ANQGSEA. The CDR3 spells CSVEGNLDNKFF. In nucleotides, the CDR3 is TGCAGCGTTGAAGGGAACTTGGACAATAAGTTCTTC.

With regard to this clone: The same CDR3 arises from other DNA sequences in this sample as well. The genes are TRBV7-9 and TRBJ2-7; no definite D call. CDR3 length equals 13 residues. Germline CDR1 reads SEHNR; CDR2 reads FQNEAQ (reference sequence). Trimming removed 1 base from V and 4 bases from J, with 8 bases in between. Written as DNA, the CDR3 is TGTGCCAGCAGCTTAGAGGGAACGTACGAGCAGTACTTC. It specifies CASSLEGTYEQYF.

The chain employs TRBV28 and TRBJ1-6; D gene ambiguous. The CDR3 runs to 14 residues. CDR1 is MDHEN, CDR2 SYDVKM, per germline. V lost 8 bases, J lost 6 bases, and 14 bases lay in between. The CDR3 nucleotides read TGTGCCAGCGGGGAGGGCCTGGGTAATTCACCCCTCCACTTT. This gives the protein CASGEGLGNSPLHF.

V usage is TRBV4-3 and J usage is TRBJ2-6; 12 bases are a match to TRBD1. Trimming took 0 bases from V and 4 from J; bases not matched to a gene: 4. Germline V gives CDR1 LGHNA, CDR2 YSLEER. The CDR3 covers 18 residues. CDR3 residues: CASSQEGQGAEGANVLTF. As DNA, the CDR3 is TGCGCCAGCAGCCAAGAGGGACAGGGGGCGGAAGGGGCCAACGTCCTGACTTTC.

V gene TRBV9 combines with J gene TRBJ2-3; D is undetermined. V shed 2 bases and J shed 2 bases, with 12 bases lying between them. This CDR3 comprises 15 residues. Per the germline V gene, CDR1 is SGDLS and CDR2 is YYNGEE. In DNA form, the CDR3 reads TGTGCCAGCAGCGTGTATTACCCCCTCACAGATACGCAGTATTTT. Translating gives CASSVYYPLTDTQYF.

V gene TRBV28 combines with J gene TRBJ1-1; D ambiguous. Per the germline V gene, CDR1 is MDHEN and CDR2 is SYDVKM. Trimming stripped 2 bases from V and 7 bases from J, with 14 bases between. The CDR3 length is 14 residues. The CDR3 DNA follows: TGTGCCAGCAGTTTAATGGGGTGGAGTGGTGAAGCTTTCTTT. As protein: CASSLMGWSGEAFF.

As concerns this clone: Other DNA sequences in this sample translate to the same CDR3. The CDR3 protein is CASSYVGSQETQYF. Written as DNA, the CDR3 is TGTGCCAGCAGTTACGTCGGCAGCCAAGAGACCCAGTACTTC. V usage is TRBV6-5 and J usage is TRBJ2-5; D not resolved. Per the germline V gene, CDR1 is MNHEY and CDR2 is SVGAGI. This CDR3 is 14 amino acids long. The germline V and J ends were trimmed by 2 bases and 1 base, with 8 bases remaining between them.

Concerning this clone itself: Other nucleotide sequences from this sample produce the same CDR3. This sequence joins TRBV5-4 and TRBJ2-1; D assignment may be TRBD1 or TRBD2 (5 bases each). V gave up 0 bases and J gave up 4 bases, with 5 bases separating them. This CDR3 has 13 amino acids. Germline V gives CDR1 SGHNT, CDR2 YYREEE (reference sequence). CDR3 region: CASSLGGYNEQFF. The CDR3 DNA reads TGTGCCAGCAGCTTGGGGGGGTACAATGAGCAGTTCTTC.

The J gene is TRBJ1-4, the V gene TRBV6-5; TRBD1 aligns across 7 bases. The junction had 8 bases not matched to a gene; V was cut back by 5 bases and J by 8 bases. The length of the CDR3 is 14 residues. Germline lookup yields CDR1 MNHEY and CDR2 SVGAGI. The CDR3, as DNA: TGTGCCAGCAGTAGACAGGGTCGGGACGAAAAACTGTTTTTT. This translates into CASSRQGRDEKLFF.

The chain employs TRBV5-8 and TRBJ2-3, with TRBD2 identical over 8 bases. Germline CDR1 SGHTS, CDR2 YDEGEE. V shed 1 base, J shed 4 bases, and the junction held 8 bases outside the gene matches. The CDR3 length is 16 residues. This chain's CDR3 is CASSLTYGGGPDTQYF. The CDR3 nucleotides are TGTGCCAGCAGCTTGACCTACGGGGGGGGGCCAGATACGCAGTATTTT.

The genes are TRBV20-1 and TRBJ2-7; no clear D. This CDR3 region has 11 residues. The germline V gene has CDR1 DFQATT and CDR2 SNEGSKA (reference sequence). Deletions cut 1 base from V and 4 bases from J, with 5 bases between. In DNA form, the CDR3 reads TGCAGTGCTAGAGTGGTTTACGAGCAGTACTTC. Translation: CSARVVYEQYF.

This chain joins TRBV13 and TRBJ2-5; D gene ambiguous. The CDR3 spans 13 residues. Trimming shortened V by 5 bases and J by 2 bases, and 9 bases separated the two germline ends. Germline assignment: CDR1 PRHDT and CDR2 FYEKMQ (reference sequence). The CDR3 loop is CASSPVGQETQYF. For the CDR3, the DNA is TGTGCCAGCAGCCCTGTCGGGCAAGAGACCCAGTACTTC. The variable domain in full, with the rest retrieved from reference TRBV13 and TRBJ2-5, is AAGVIQSPRHLIKEKRETATLKCYPIPRHDTVYWYQQGPGQDPQFLISFYEKMQSDKGSIPDRFSAQQFSDYHSELNMSSLELGDSALYFCASSPVGQETQYFGPGTRLLVL.

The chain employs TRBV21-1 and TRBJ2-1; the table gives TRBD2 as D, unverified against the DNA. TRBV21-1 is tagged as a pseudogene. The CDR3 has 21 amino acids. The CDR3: CASSKAYHRSGSTRSYNEQFF. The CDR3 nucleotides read TGTGCCAGCAGCAAAGCGTACCATCGTAGCGGGAGTACTAGATCCTACAATGAGCAGTTCTTC.

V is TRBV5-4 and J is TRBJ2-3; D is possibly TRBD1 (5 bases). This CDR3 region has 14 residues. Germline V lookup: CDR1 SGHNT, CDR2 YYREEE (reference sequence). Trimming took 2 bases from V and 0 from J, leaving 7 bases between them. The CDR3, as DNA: TGTGCCAGCAGCTTACCAGGGAGCACAGATACGCAGTATTTT. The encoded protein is CASSLPGSTDTQYF.

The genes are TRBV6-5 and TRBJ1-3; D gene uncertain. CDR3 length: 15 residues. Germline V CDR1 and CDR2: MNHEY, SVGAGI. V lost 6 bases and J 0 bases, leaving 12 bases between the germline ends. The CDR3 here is CASRLEEFSGNTIYF. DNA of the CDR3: TGTGCCAGCAGACTTGAAGAATTCTCTGGAAACACCATATATTTT.

The CDR3 loop is CASSDGPGAYEQYF. In nucleotides, the CDR3 is TGTGCCAGCAGCGACGGTCCGGGAGCCTACGAGCAGTACTTC. V and J are TRBV9 and TRBJ2-7; tentative D call: TRBD2 (6 bases). Germline CDR1 and CDR2: SGDLS and YYNGEE. The CDR3 consists of 14 residues. V dropped 3 bases and J dropped 2 bases, with 12 bases sitting between them.

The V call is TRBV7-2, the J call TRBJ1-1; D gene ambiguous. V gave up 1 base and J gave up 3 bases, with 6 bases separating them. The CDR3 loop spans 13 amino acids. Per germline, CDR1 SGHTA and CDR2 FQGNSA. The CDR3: CASSLGLYTEAFF. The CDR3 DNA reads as TGTGCCAGCAGCTTAGGGTTGTACACTGAAGCTTTCTTT.